This entry lists 9 T cell receptor beta chains sequenced from one sample in a study of T cell repertoires in cytomegalovirus infection. TCRdb analysed the reads with MiXCR anew, one entry per CDR3 protein. Of tens of thousands of distinct CDR3 sequences listed, under 5% are singletons. The sample was PBMCs. These receptors were obtained from a human donor in good health (CMV status not recorded). Some clones in this sample may be carry-over from other donors' samples.

This clonotype has a count of ten or more. CDR3 nucleotide sequence: TGTGCCACCAGTGATTTGCGCCAAAAATACGAGCAGTACTTC. Translating gives CATSDLRQKYEQYF. This chain joins TRBV24-1 and TRBJ2-7, with D hard to call. Deletions cut 0 bases from V and 4 bases from J, with 9 bases between. This CDR3 spans 14 amino acids. The germline V gene encodes CDR1 KGHDR and CDR2 SFDVKD.

This clonotype came up many times. This sequence joins TRBV7-9 and TRBJ1-1, with no clear D. The CDR3 runs to 12 residues. Germline V gene lookup returns CDR1 SEHNR and CDR2 FQNEAQ (reference sequence). Trimming took 5 bases from V and 10 from J, leaving 14 bases between them. Here the CDR3 DNA reads TGTGCCAGCAGCGTGGGCGTGGGTGGAGCTTTCTTT. The encoded protein is CASSVGVGGAFF. The whole variable domain, remainder taken from reference TRBV7-9 and TRBJ1-1, is DTGVSQNPRHKITKRGQNVTFRCDPISEHNRLYWYRQTLGQGPEFLTYFQNEAQLEKSRLLSDRFSAERPKGSFSTLEIQRTEQGDSAMYLCASSVGVGGAFFGQGTRLTVV.

This clonotype was observed at least ten times. The rearrangement uses TRBV7-2 and TRBJ2-5, with TRBD2 as a possible D gene (7 bases). Germline-derived CDR1 and CDR2 are SGHTA and FQGNSA. The germline V and J ends were trimmed by 5 bases and 4 bases, with 14 bases remaining between them. The CDR3 loop spans 14 amino acids. CDR3 sequence reads: CASSLRRGGETQYF. CDR3 nucleotides: TGTGCCAGCAGCCTAAGGAGGGGGGGAGAGACCCAGTACTTC.

This clonotype was detected ten times or more. V usage is TRBV12-5 and J usage is TRBJ2-3, with D unresolved. V lost 6 bases and J 8 bases, leaving 12 bases between the germline ends. Germline V lookup: CDR1 LGHNT, CDR2 FRNRAP. The CDR3 extends over 12 amino acids. As DNA, the CDR3 is TGTGCTAGTGGAAACCGAGGCGGTACGCAGTATTTT. Translation: CASGNRGGTQYF.

This clonotype appeared many times. The chain couples TRBV6-2 or TRBV6-3 to TRBJ2-7; D perhaps matches TRBD2 (6 bases). Looked up from germline, CDR1 is MNHEY and CDR2 is SVGEGT. The CDR3 runs to 14 residues. V was clipped by 7 bases and J by 0 bases, with 13 bases between them. CDR3 nucleotides: TGTGCCAGCATCCCCGACGGGAGCTCCTACGAGCAGTACTTC. Translation: CASIPDGSSYEQYF.

This clonotype was counted many times. The CDR3 sequence: CSARVGQINQPQHF. CDR3 nucleotides: TGCAGTGCTAGAGTGGGACAGATTAATCAGCCCCAGCATTTT. J is TRBJ1-5 and V is TRBV20-1, with TRBD1 identical over 7 bases. Germline CDR1 is DFQATT and CDR2 is SNEGSKA (reference sequence). CDR3 size: 14 residues. Trimming cost V 1 base and J 4 bases; bases outside gene matches: 4.

The sample holds many counts of this clonotype. V and J are TRBV12-3 or TRBV12-4 and TRBJ1-2, with a possible D match to TRBD1 (5 bases). The CDR3 sequence is 13 residues long. Between the trimmed V and J ends, which lost 3 bases and 8 bases, there was a span of 13 bases. DNA for the CDR3: TGTGCCAGCAGTTTTCGGGGGGGTGGCGGCTACACCTTC. Translating it yields CASSFRGGGGYTF.

At least ten counts were recorded for this clonotype. The chain employs TRBV7-2 and TRBJ2-1, with D maybe TRBD1 (7 bases). The CDR3 runs 14 residues. Trimming left V 1 base short and J 9 bases short, with 13 bases between. Germline V gene sequence: CDR1 SGHTA, CDR2 FQGNSA. The CDR3 loop reads CASSLVWGDSEQFF. The CDR3, as DNA: TGTGCCAGCAGCTTAGTTTGGGGGGACAGTGAGCAGTTCTTC.

This clonotype was observed many times. The genes are TRBV5-1 and TRBJ1-6, with 7 positions matching TRBD1. J was trimmed by 9 bases and V by 4 bases; bases with no gene match: 7. CDR1 SGHRS and CDR2 YFSETQ come from the germline V gene. This CDR3 contains 14 residues. The CDR3 sequence is CASSTDRAASPLHF. The DNA of the CDR3 is TGCGCCAGCAGCACTGACAGGGCCGCTTCACCCCTCCACTTT.